This T cell receptor beta chain originates from a study of T cell repertoires in ileal Crohn's disease. Study context: Median disease duration was approximately eight years; 30% to 35% smoked at surgery. Operated complications were stricturing disease (about 60%) and penetrating disease (approximately 39%). Regarding the study as a whole: High-frequency clones were more common in sorted CD8 than CD4 cells.

Notes on this clone: What it binds is not known.

This CDR3 region has 13 residues. The V gene lost 0 bases and the J gene lost 8 bases, with 11 bases spanning the gap. Per germline, CDR1 SGHRS and CDR2 YFSETQ. Each sample's TCRB immunosequencing used around 500 nanograms of biopsy DNA. This table comes from immunoSEQ multiplex PCR, and its TCRdb copy is limited to in-frame clones, with some not included. This sample has some 5,000 clones, with 80% to 90% found just once. V gene TRBV5-1 combines with J gene TRBJ1-2; a weak D match, TRBD1 (6 bases). This sequence originates from an adult with Crohn's disease. Sequencing was performed on ileal tissue. CDR3 region: CASSLAGALGYTF. The CDR3 coding sequence is TGCGCCAGCAGCTTGGCAGGGGCATTGGGCTACACCTTC.